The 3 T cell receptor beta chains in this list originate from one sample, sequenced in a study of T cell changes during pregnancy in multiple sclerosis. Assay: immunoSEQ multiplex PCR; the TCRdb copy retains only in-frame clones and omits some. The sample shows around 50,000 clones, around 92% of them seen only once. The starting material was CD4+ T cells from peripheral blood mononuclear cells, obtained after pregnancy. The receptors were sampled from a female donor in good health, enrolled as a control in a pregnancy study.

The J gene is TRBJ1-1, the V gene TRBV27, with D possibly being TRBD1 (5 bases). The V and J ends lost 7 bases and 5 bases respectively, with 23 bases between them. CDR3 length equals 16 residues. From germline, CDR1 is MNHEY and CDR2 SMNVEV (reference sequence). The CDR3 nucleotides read TGTGCCAGCACCGGGAGGGGTTCCAGAGGAGGGACTGAAGCTTTCTTT. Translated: CASTGRGSRGGTEAFF.

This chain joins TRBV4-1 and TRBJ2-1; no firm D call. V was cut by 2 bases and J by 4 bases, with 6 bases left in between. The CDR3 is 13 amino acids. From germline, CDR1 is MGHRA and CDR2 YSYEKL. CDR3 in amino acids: CASSQNYYNEQFF. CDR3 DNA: TGCGCCAGCAGCCAAAACTATTACAATGAGCAGTTCTTC.

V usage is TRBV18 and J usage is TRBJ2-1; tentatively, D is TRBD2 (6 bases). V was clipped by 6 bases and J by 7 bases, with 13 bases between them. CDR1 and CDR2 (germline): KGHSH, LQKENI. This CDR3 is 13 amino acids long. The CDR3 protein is CASSQEGFNEQFF. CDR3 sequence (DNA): TGTGCCAGCTCGCAGGAGGGGTTTAATGAGCAGTTCTTC. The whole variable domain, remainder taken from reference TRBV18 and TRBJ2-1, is NAGVMQNPRHLVRRRGQEARLRCSPMKGHSHVYWYRQLPEEGLKFMVYLQKENIIDESGMPKERFSAEFPKEGPSILRIQQVVRGDSAAYFCASSQEGFNEQFFGPGTRLTVL.